These 30 T cell receptor beta chains share one sample of origin, sequenced in a study of beta chain features in type 1 diabetes. The authors reverse transcribed all of the isolated RNA, so sequencing captured expressed TCRB transcripts. Using immunoSEQ multiplex PCR, the repertoire was profiled, and TCRdb retains in-frame clones only, with some absent. Found here are about 360,000 clones, roughly 12% of them singletons; the top ten hold around 0.02%. The sequenced sample was naive CD4+ T cells from blood. The receptor set was obtained from a man aged 18 to 29 in good health.

This clone came up a few times. V gene TRBV10-3 combines with J gene TRBJ2-7, with 9 bases identical to TRBD1. The length of the CDR3 is 14 residues. Germline V gene data show CDR1 as ENHRY and CDR2 as SYGVKD. Trimming at V came to 6 bases and at J to 2 bases, leaving 5 bases not matched to a gene. DNA for the CDR3: TGTGCCATCAGAAGGGGACAGGGACCCTACGAGCAGTACTTC. Its translation: CAIRRGQGPYEQYF.

This rearrangement joins TRBV10-3 to TRBJ2-6; 8 positions match TRBD1. The CDR3 consists of 15 residues. V shed 5 bases and J 2 bases; nucleotides not matched to a gene: 2. Germline V gene sequence: CDR1 ENHRY, CDR2 SYGVKD. Here the CDR3 DNA reads TGTGCCATCAGTCAGGACAGGGCTGGGGCCAACGTCCTGACTTTC. Residues: CAISQDRAGANVLTF.

Here the CDR3 reads CASSLVSQGAFEAFF. The CDR3 nucleotides are TGTGCCAGCAGCTTAGTTTCACAGGGGGCTTTTGAAGCTTTCTTT. The chain joins TRBV7-2 to TRBJ1-1, with 9 bases fitting TRBD1. Germline V gene lookup returns CDR1 SGHTA and CDR2 FQGNSA. The CDR3 is 15 amino acids. The V and J ends lost 1 base and 7 bases, in that order; junction bases with no gene match: 7. Variable domain in full (rest from reference TRBV7-2 and TRBJ1-1): GAGVSQSPSNKVTEKGKDVELRCDPISGHTALYWYRQSLGQGLEFLIYFQGNSAPDKSGLPSDRFSAERTGGSVSTLTIQRTQQEDSAVYLCASSLVSQGAFEAFFGQGTRLTVV.

The chain links TRBV12-5 to TRBJ2-1; 13 bases are a match to TRBD2. The CDR3 covers 17 residues. Losses at the gene ends were 4 bases for V and 7 bases for J; bases not matched to a gene: 10. Germline CDR1 is LGHNT and CDR2 is FRNRAP. The CDR3 spells CASGYHGLAGDGNEQFF. For the CDR3, the DNA is TGTGCTAGTGGTTACCATGGACTAGCGGGAGACGGGAATGAGCAGTTCTTC.

This clone was picked up one time. V usage is TRBV15 and J usage is TRBJ1-5, with 8 bases lining up with TRBD1. The CDR3 runs to 15 residues. Germline V gene data show CDR1 as LNHNV and CDR2 as YYDKDF (reference sequence). V trimming: 1 base; J trimming: 4 bases; junction bases outside the gene matches: 3. This CDR3 reads CATSRVTGGNQPQHF. Here the CDR3 DNA reads TGTGCCACCAGCAGAGTCACAGGGGGGAATCAGCCCCAGCATTTT.

This clone has just a few counts. The gene calls are TRBV29-1 and TRBJ2-5; tentative D call: TRBD1 (6 bases). Per the germline V gene, CDR1 is SQVTM and CDR2 is ANQGSEA. This CDR3 contains 13 residues. V lost 4 bases to trimming and J lost 2 bases, with 11 bases between them. CDR3 bases: TGCAGCGTTGCCCCGGGACAACAAGAGACCCAGTACTTC. It yields the protein CSVAPGQQETQYF.

This clone was recorded at least ten times. The chain links TRBV4-3 to TRBJ2-3; TRBD1 might be the D (6 bases). CDR1 is LGHNA and CDR2 is YSLEER in the germline V gene. The length of the CDR3 is 15 residues. Trimming left V 5 bases short and J 4 bases short, with 16 bases between. The CDR3 protein is CASSGHARGSDTQYF. As DNA, the CDR3 is TGCGCCAGCAGCGGCCACGCCAGGGGCTCAGATACGCAGTATTTT.

This chain uses TRBV30 with TRBJ1-2, with 8 bases matching TRBD1. The V and J ends lost 2 bases and 4 bases, in that order; junction bases with no gene match: 12. The CDR3 length is 16 residues. CDR1 is GTSNPN and CDR2 is SVGIG in the germline V gene (reference sequence). The CDR3 nucleotides are TGTGCCTGGAGTCTACGATCAGGGGGCGCTGGCTATGGCTACACCTTC. Translation: CAWSLRSGGAGYGYTF. Filled out from reference TRBV30 and TRBJ1-2, the complete variable domain reads SQTIHQWPATLVQPVGSPLSLECTVEGTSNPNLYWYRQAAGRGLQLLFYSVGIGQISSEVPQNLSASRPQDRQFILSSKKLLLSDSGFYLCAWSLRSGGAGYGYTFGSGTRLTVV.

The gene calls are TRBV6-6 and TRBJ1-2, with D perhaps matching TRBD1 (5 bases). The CDR3 has 15 residues. The ends were cut back, 7 bases at V and 4 bases at J, with 19 bases in the middle. Germline lookup yields CDR1 MNHNY and CDR2 SVGAGI (reference sequence). The CDR3 loop reads CASTQLGGRIYGYTF. The CDR3, as DNA: TGTGCCAGCACGCAGCTCGGGGGAAGGATCTATGGCTACACCTTC.

This clone was counted only a few times. V usage is TRBV28 and J usage is TRBJ2-1; 8 positions match TRBD1. V lost 7 bases to trimming and J lost 0 bases; unmatched junction nucleotides: 5. Germline lookup yields CDR1 MDHEN and CDR2 SYDVKM. The CDR3 is 15 residues long. CDR3 amino acids: CASTDRGASYNEQFF. CDR3 nucleotide sequence: TGTGCCAGCACTGACAGGGGAGCCTCCTACAATGAGCAGTTCTTC.

This clone has more than one count but fewer than ten. V gene TRBV29-1 combines with J gene TRBJ2-6; D may be TRBD1 (5 bases). With 6 bases removed from V and 2 bases from J, the gap between germline ends came to 8 bases. Germline V gene lookup returns CDR1 SQVTM and CDR2 ANQGSEA. CDR3 size: 13 residues. The CDR3 here is CSVTGTGANVLTF. The CDR3 nucleotides read TGCAGCGTAACAGGTACTGGGGCCAACGTCCTGACTTTC.

This clone appeared a few times. The rearrangement joins TRBV4-3 to TRBJ2-5, with 13 bases that match TRBD2. This CDR3 comprises 19 residues. The V segment lost 2 bases and the J segment 4 bases; nucleotides outside the gene matches: 13. CDR1 is LGHNA and CDR2 is YSLEER in the germline V gene. CDR3 region: CASSQSLRTSGSAGETQYF. The CDR3 DNA sequence: TGCGCCAGCAGCCAATCACTTAGGACTAGCGGGAGTGCCGGAGAGACCCAGTACTTC.

CDR3 in amino acids: CASSFDRGSQETQYF. Written as DNA, the CDR3 is TGTGCCAGCAGTTTCGACAGGGGCTCCCAAGAGACCCAGTACTTC. The chain employs TRBV11-2 and TRBJ2-5, with 8 bases identical to TRBD1. CDR1 is SGHAT, CDR2 FQNNGV, per germline. The length of the CDR3 is 15 residues. The ends lost 6 bases at V and 1 base at J; junction bases unmatched: 7.

The chain employs TRBV19 and TRBJ2-5; D is perhaps TRBD2 (6 bases). The germline V gene has CDR1 LNHDA and CDR2 SQIVND (reference sequence). The CDR3 runs to 16 residues. V was shortened by 3 bases and J by 1 base, with 15 bases between the two germline ends. The CDR3 loop is CASSMMGGIIQETQYF. The CDR3 region has the DNA TGTGCCAGTAGTATGATGGGGGGAATAATCCAAGAGACCCAGTACTTC.

This clone was observed a handful of times. This chain joins TRBV7-2 and TRBJ2-6, with D possibly being TRBD2 (6 bases). The CDR3 has 18 amino acids. Trimming shortened V by 0 bases and J by 0 bases, and 12 bases separated the two germline ends. Germline V gives CDR1 SGHTA, CDR2 FQGNSA. CDR3 sequence: CASSLAPRGISGANVLTF. CDR3 bases: TGTGCCAGCAGCTTAGCCCCCCGGGGGATCTCTGGGGCCAACGTCCTGACTTTC.

The genes are TRBV29-1 and TRBJ2-7, with 8 positions matching TRBD2. CDR3 length: 15 amino acids. Germline V gives CDR1 SQVTM, CDR2 ANQGSEA. V shed 6 bases, J shed 1 base, and the junction held 11 bases outside the gene matches. The CDR3 DNA reads as TGCAGCGTGTCAGCTACTAGCGGCCCATCCTACGAGCAGTACTTC. Protein sequence: CSVSATSGPSYEQYF.

The chain employs TRBV6-1 and TRBJ2-7; D gene uncertain. The germline V gene has CDR1 MNHNS and CDR2 SASEGT. This CDR3 is built from 13 residues. Trimming left V 3 bases short and J 4 bases short, with 10 bases between. The CDR3 loop reads CASSEADPYEQYF. In nucleotides, the CDR3 is TGTGCCAGCAGTGAGGCAGATCCTTACGAGCAGTACTTC.

The chain couples TRBV5-4 to TRBJ2-3; D perhaps matches TRBD1 (7 bases). Looked up from germline, CDR1 is SGHNT and CDR2 is YYREEE (reference sequence). Trimming left V 4 bases short and J 0 bases short, with 15 bases between. The CDR3 sequence is 16 residues long. In DNA, the CDR3 is TGTGCCAGCAGCCCGGGATCAGGGGGGAGCACAGATACGCAGTATTTT. Translating it yields CASSPGSGGSTDTQYF.

The V gene is TRBV7-3, the J gene TRBJ2-1, with TRBD2 matching 10 bases. The ends lost 3 bases at V and 8 bases at J; junction bases unmatched: 7. This CDR3 is 15 amino acids long. Germline lookup yields CDR1 SGHTA and CDR2 FQGTGA. The CDR3 protein is CASSLASGSFYEQFF. The CDR3 bases are TGTGCCAGCAGCTTGGCTAGCGGGAGTTTCTATGAGCAGTTCTTC.

The chain employs TRBV30 and TRBJ2-5; tentatively, D is TRBD2 (6 bases). Germline CDR1 reads GTSNPN; CDR2 reads SVGIG (reference sequence). The CDR3 runs to 13 residues. V was cut by 0 bases and J by 3 bases, with 8 bases left in between. CDR3 residues: CAWSVRREETQYF. The CDR3 DNA reads TGTGCCTGGAGTGTACGGAGGGAAGAGACCCAGTACTTC.

The chain links TRBV28 to TRBJ2-3; 7 nucleotides align to TRBD2. The V gene end was trimmed by 2 bases and the J gene end by 5 bases; junction bases not matched to a gene: 7. The CDR3 length is 15 residues. The germline V gene has CDR1 MDHEN and CDR2 SYDVKM. CDR3 bases: TGTGCCAGCAGTTTAGCGGGAGCTTCCCGAGATACGCAGTATTTT. Its protein is CASSLAGASRDTQYF.

This clone turned up a few times. This sequence joins TRBV18 and TRBJ1-1; 8 bases fit TRBD1. The germline CDR1 and CDR2 sequences are KGHSH and LQKENI. The CDR3 consists of 17 residues. The V gene end was trimmed by 4 bases and the J gene end by 0 bases; junction bases not matched to a gene: 10. The CDR3 here is CASSLDRGTPLNTEAFF. Written as DNA, the CDR3 is TGTGCCAGCTCACTCGACAGGGGTACACCTTTGAACACTGAAGCTTTCTTT.

This clone was counted between two and nine times. At one end, the junction sequence differs from germline, possibly due to a read error. The rearrangement links TRBV7-3 to TRBJ2-2; 9 positions agree with TRBD1. Looked up from germline, CDR1 is SGHTA and CDR2 is FQGTGA. The CDR3 has 15 residues. The CDR3 nucleotides are TGTGCCAGCAGCATAACAGGGGGCATCGGCGGGGAGCTGTTTTTT. It codes for CASSITGGIGGELFF.

The chain carries TRBV5-1 and TRBJ2-7, with 9 bases lining up with TRBD1. V lost 5 bases, J lost 5 bases, and 5 bases stayed unmatched. The CDR3 has 13 residues. Per the germline V gene, CDR1 is SGHRS and CDR2 is YFSETQ. The CDR3 region is CASRGQGGHEQYF. The CDR3 region has the DNA TGCGCCAGCAGGGGACAGGGCGGTCACGAGCAGTACTTC.

In this sample, this clone turned up a few times. V usage is TRBV5-4 and J usage is TRBJ2-5; D gene ambiguous. CDR1 and CDR2 (germline): SGHNT, YYREEE (reference sequence). With 3 bases removed from V and 7 bases from J, the gap between germline ends came to 22 bases. This CDR3 has 16 amino acids. The CDR3 DNA follows: TGTGCCAGCAGCTCCCCCGGTTTTTCCGCTGGCGGGACCCAGTACTTC. It yields the protein CASSSPGFSAGGTQYF. Filled out from reference TRBV5-4 and TRBJ2-5, the complete variable domain reads ETGVTQSPTHLIKTRGQQVTLRCSSQSGHNTVSWYQQALGQGPQFIFQYYREEENGRGNFPPRFSGLQFPNYSSELNVNALELDDSALYLCASSSPGFSAGGTQYFGPGTRLLVL.

This clone was recorded at least ten times. The V call is TRBV30, the J call TRBJ2-1, with TRBD2 matching over 7 bases. Germline CDR1 reads GTSNPN; CDR2 reads SVGIG (reference sequence). CDR3 length: 13 residues. The junction had 8 bases not matched to a gene; V was cut back by 3 bases and J by 9 bases. The CDR3 nucleotides are TGTGCCTGGAGCGGGAGGCCTTCTGGTGAGCAGTTCTTC. This sequence encodes CAWSGRPSGEQFF.

This rearrangement joins TRBV6-6 to TRBJ1-1, with D unclear. Germline CDR1 reads MNHNY; CDR2 reads SVGAGI (reference sequence). Between the trimmed V and J ends, which lost 0 bases and 4 bases, there was a span of 9 bases. The CDR3 runs to 14 residues. CDR3 protein: CASSYSSVSTEAFF. As DNA, the CDR3 is TGTGCCAGCAGTTACTCATCGGTTTCCACTGAAGCTTTCTTT.

Details on this clone: The sample contains more than one DNA sequence encoding this CDR3. This rearrangement joins TRBV29-1 to TRBJ2-5; no definite D call. This CDR3 is 12 amino acids long. Trimming pared 4 bases from V and 1 base from J, leaving 7 bases between. Germline CDR1 is SQVTM and CDR2 is ANQGSEA. The CDR3 DNA follows: TGCAGCGTTGTATCAGGCCAAGAGACCCAGTACTTC. Amino acids: CSVVSGQETQYF.

The table lists this clone with a few counts. This chain joins TRBV18 and TRBJ2-5, with TRBD2 matching over 12 bases. V shed 3 bases, J shed 1 base, and the junction held 3 bases outside the gene matches. Looked up from germline, CDR1 is KGHSH and CDR2 is LQKENI. The CDR3 has 16 amino acids. The CDR3, as DNA: TGTGCCAGCTCACCGCGACTAGCGGGGGTCCAAGAGACCCAGTACTTC. This sequence encodes CASSPRLAGVQETQYF.

The gene calls are TRBV5-6 and TRBJ1-5, with D possibly TRBD1 on 5 matching bases. V lost 1 base to trimming and J lost 0 bases, with 20 bases between them. CDR3 length: 19 residues. Germline V lookup: CDR1 SGHDT, CDR2 YYEEEE. In DNA form, the CDR3 reads TGTGCCAGCAGCTTGACAGGAGGGTTCGGCCCCTATAGCAATCAGCCCCAGCATTTT. It encodes CASSLTGGFGPYSNQPQHF. The entire variable domain, with the rest obtained from reference TRBV5-6 and TRBJ1-5, is as follows: DAGVTQSPTHLIKTRGQQVTLRCSPKSGHDTVSWYQQALGQGPQFIFQYYEEEERQRGNFPDRFSGHQFPNYSSELNVNALLLGDSALYLCASSLTGGFGPYSNQPQHFGDGTRLSIL.